This T cell receptor (beta chain) was profiled in a study of shared clonotypes between healthy human individuals. About the research overall: Used for every donor were three CD4 naive, three CD4 memory, two CD8 naive and one CD8 memory plate.

The V and J ends lost 5 bases and 3 bases, in that order; junction bases with no gene match: 4. Germline CDR1 is SGHAT and CDR2 is FQNNGV. The CDR3 is 15 residues long. Clones were read by immunoSEQ multiplex PCR, and TCRdb kept only the in-frame ones, dropping some. The repertoire holds 550,000 to 850,000 clones, under 80% seen once, with less than 2% in the top ten. This TCR was recovered from a woman under 40 in good health. The source material was memory CD4+ T cells sorted from blood. The subset here: CD45RA-negative fraction. The chain uses TRBV11-2 and TRBJ2-2; 9 positions agree with TRBD1. CDR3 bases: TGTGCCAGCAGCCCGGACAGGGGAGACACCGGGGAGCTGTTTTTT. Translation gives CASSPDRGDTGELFF.